The 24 T cell receptor beta chains presented below share a single source sample, sequenced in a study of blood T cell repertoires in COVID-19. The data were produced by immunoSEQ multiplex PCR, yet TCRdb's version contains in-frame clones alone and is incomplete. The repertoire holds 200,000 to 250,000 clones, with around nine tenths as singletons. The sample consisted of peripheral blood. These receptors all stem from a woman aged 55-70 years who had recovered from COVID-19.

This clone was recorded a few times. V is TRBV12-3 or TRBV12-4 and J is TRBJ1-6; D remains unclear. The CDR3 contains 11 residues. The V and J ends lost 5 bases and 9 bases respectively, with 5 bases between them. In DNA form, the CDR3 reads TGTGCCAGCAGTCGGGGTTCACCCCTCCACTTT. It is translated as CASSRGSPLHF.

The rearrangement uses TRBV2 and TRBJ1-2; D not certain. V lost 7 bases and J lost 9, with 12 bases in between. Germline CDR1 reads SNHLY; CDR2 reads FYNNEI. The CDR3 consists of 11 residues. CDR3 residues: CASTQDFRYTF. DNA for the CDR3: TGTGCCAGCACCCAGGACTTTCGCTACACCTTC.

To note about this clone: The sample holds other DNA sequences that translate to the same CDR3. The chain employs TRBV7-9 and TRBJ1-1, with 7 bases fitting TRBD1. Per germline, CDR1 SEHNR and CDR2 FQNEAQ (reference sequence). This CDR3 has 15 amino acids. V shed 2 bases and J 0 bases; nucleotides not matched to a gene: 3. The CDR3 DNA reads TGTGCCAGCAGCTTAAGGGGACAGTTGAACACTGAAGCTTTCTTT. Encoded protein: CASSLRGQLNTEAFF.

CDR3 amino acids: CASSTQGSGRNRGYGYTF. For the CDR3, the DNA is TGTGCCAGCAGCACCCAAGGAAGCGGACGAAATCGGGGCTATGGCTACACCTTC. This chain links TRBV21-1 with TRBJ1-2. TRBV21-1 has pseudogene status. The length of the CDR3 is 18 residues.

J is TRBJ1-5 and V is TRBV18; 10 nucleotides line up with TRBD1. V lost 1 base and J lost 6; bases outside the gene matches: 3. The CDR3 spans 15 residues. Germline V gene data show CDR1 as KGHSH and CDR2 as LQKENI. CDR3 protein: CASSPLGQGTQPQHF. For the CDR3, the DNA is TGTGCCAGCTCACCACTGGGACAGGGGACTCAGCCCCAGCATTTT.

This sequence joins TRBV2 and TRBJ2-7; perhaps TRBD1 as D (6 bases). The CDR3 length is 13 residues. V was pared by 5 bases and J by 1 base, with 9 bases between. Germline lookup yields CDR1 SNHLY and CDR2 FYNNEI. This CDR3 reads CASSWGPSYEQYF. DNA for the CDR3: TGTGCCAGCAGTTGGGGGCCATCCTACGAGCAGTACTTC.

This clone has a single count. The chain links TRBV5-1 to TRBJ2-3; 9 nucleotides match TRBD1. With 0 bases clipped from V and 1 base from J, the junction kept 9 bases outside the gene matches. The CDR3 is 18 amino acids. CDR1 is SGHRS and CDR2 is YFSETQ in the germline V gene. The CDR3 spells CASSLETGGWLRTDTQYF. In DNA form, the CDR3 reads TGCGCCAGCAGCTTGGAGACAGGGGGGTGGCTGCGCACAGATACGCAGTATTTT.

This clone showed up many times. The chain links TRBV25-1 to TRBJ2-3; 9 bases line up with TRBD2. The CDR3 loop spans 14 amino acids. Germline CDR1 reads MGHDK; CDR2 reads SYGVNS. The ends lost 6 bases at V and 5 bases at J; junction bases unmatched: 6. CDR3 loop: CASRSGGSVDTQYF. CDR3 DNA sequence: TGTGCCAGCAGAAGCGGGGGGTCGGTAGATACGCAGTATTTT.

This rearrangement joins TRBV5-4 to TRBJ1-6; 7 positions agree with TRBD1. Germline V gene sequence: CDR1 SGHNT, CDR2 YYREEE (reference sequence). Trimming took 5 bases from V and 13 from J; bases not matched to a gene: 12. The CDR3 is 14 residues long. The CDR3 here is CASRQDRAGDPLHF. CDR3 DNA sequence: TGTGCCAGCAGACAAGACAGGGCTGGGGACCCCCTCCACTTT.

V and J are TRBV6-1 and TRBJ1-5; TRBD1 matches at 7 bases. Germline V gene sequence: CDR1 MNHNS, CDR2 SASEGT. The CDR3 has 19 amino acids. Trimming removed 0 bases from V and 2 bases from J; junction bases left unmatched: 13. In nucleotides, the CDR3 is TGTGCCAGCAGTGAAGCGGGCAGGGGGTGGTCCGGGGGCAATCAGCCCCAGCATTTT. It yields the protein CASSEAGRGWSGGNQPQHF.

This sequence joins TRBV2 and TRBJ2-2, with 8 bases that match TRBD2. The junction had 3 bases not matched to a gene; V was cut back by 3 bases and J by 3 bases. CDR3 size: 15 residues. Germline V CDR1 and CDR2: SNHLY, FYNNEI. CDR3 sequence: CASSETTSDTGELFF. DNA for the CDR3: TGTGCCAGCAGTGAGACGACTAGCGACACCGGGGAGCTGTTTTTT.

The rearrangement joins TRBV18 to TRBJ2-7; D may be TRBD1 (6 bases). The V end was cut by 3 bases, the J end by 2 bases, with 11 bases between. This CDR3 has 14 amino acids. Germline V gene data show CDR1 as KGHSH and CDR2 as LQKENI. CDR3 region: CASSPLRTAYEQYF. In nucleotides, the CDR3 is TGTGCCAGCTCACCTCTAAGGACAGCCTACGAGCAGTACTTC.

The V and J genes are TRBV7-2 and TRBJ2-7; maybe TRBD1 (6 bases). The CDR3 is 15 amino acids. Germline V gene data show CDR1 as SGHTA and CDR2 as FQGNSA. Trimming pared 5 bases from V and 0 bases from J, leaving 14 bases between. The CDR3 spells CASSTGPEPSYEQYF. The CDR3 coding sequence is TGTGCCAGCAGCACAGGGCCAGAACCCTCCTACGAGCAGTACTTC.

This clone was picked up one time. V is TRBV5-6 and J is TRBJ1-5; a weak D match, TRBD1 (6 bases). The ends were cut back, 4 bases at V and 2 bases at J, with 13 bases in the middle. CDR3 length equals 15 residues. Germline values: CDR1 SGHDT, CDR2 YYEEEE. The CDR3 nucleotides read TGTGCCAGCAGCCTCAGGGGCTTGGGCAATCAGCCCCAGCATTTT. This gives the protein CASSLRGLGNQPQHF.

The V gene is TRBV9, the J gene TRBJ2-1; weak D call: TRBD1 (6 bases). CDR1 and CDR2 from the germline V gene are SGDLS and YYNGEE. Trimming stripped 3 bases from V and 0 bases from J, with 10 bases between. The CDR3 length is 15 residues. The CDR3 sequence is CASSAQGTSYNEQFF. The CDR3 nucleotides are TGTGCCAGCAGCGCTCAGGGGACCTCCTACAATGAGCAGTTCTTC.

V gene TRBV3-1 (or the pseudogene TRBV3-2) combines with J gene TRBJ1-2; no clear D. CDR1 and CDR2 (germline): LGHDT, YNNKEL (reference sequence). This CDR3 has 14 residues. V gave up 0 bases and J gave up 2 bases, with 7 bases separating them. The CDR3 sequence: CASSQEAGNYGYTF. CDR3 nucleotides: TGTGCCAGCAGCCAAGAAGCGGGGAACTATGGCTACACCTTC.

This clone came up once. The chain is built from TRBV5-1 and TRBJ2-5; D not resolved. This CDR3 spans 12 amino acids. The germline V gene encodes CDR1 SGHRS and CDR2 YFSETQ. Trimming took off 2 bases at V and 0 bases at J, with 2 bases between the two ends. In DNA, the CDR3 is TGCGCCAGCAGCTTTAACCAAGAGACCCAGTACTTC. It translates to CASSFNQETQYF.

This chain's CDR3 is CASSLDRNQPQHF. The DNA of the CDR3 is TGTGCCAGCAGCTTAGACAGGAATCAGCCCCAGCATTTT. V gene TRBV7-6 combines with J gene TRBJ1-5, with D perhaps matching TRBD1 (5 bases). Germline V gene lookup returns CDR1 SGHVS and CDR2 FNYEAQ. CDR3 length: 13 residues. Trimming removed 1 base at V and 4 bases at J, with 5 bases between.

The chain carries TRBV18 and TRBJ2-7, with 7 nucleotides matching TRBD2. Germline V CDR1 and CDR2: KGHSH, LQKENI. V lost 2 bases and J lost 3; bases outside the gene matches: 13. This CDR3 spans 17 amino acids. CDR3 DNA: TGTGCCAGCTCACCAGGGCGGGGGTCAGACCGGGGCTACGAGCAGTACTTC. It yields the protein CASSPGRGSDRGYEQYF.

This chain joins TRBV28 and TRBJ2-3; 11 nucleotides match TRBD2. Germline CDR1 and CDR2: MDHEN and SYDVKM. The V gene end was trimmed by 8 bases and the J gene end by 5 bases; junction bases not matched to a gene: 24. The CDR3 runs 20 residues. The CDR3 sequence is CASDATGRSSGGGREDTQYF. CDR3 nucleotide sequence: TGTGCCAGCGACGCCACGGGTAGGAGTAGCGGGGGGGGGCGTGAAGATACGCAGTATTTT.

J is TRBJ2-7 and V is TRBV9; 10 positions agree with TRBD1. Trimming cost V 0 bases and J 6 bases; bases outside gene matches: 9. CDR3 size: 16 residues. The germline CDR1 and CDR2 sequences are SGDLS and YYNGEE. The CDR3: CASSVASGQGPVEQYF. The DNA for the CDR3 is TGTGCCAGCAGCGTAGCCTCGGGACAGGGGCCGGTCGAGCAGTACTTC.

The chain recombines TRBV27 with TRBJ2-1, with TRBD2 matching 10 bases. V was clipped by 3 bases and J by 6 bases; unmatched bases: 8. CDR3 length: 16 amino acids. Germline-derived CDR1 and CDR2 are MNHEY and SMNVEV (reference sequence). The CDR3 protein is CASSFFPSGGANEQFF. CDR3 sequence (DNA): TGTGCCAGCAGTTTCTTCCCCAGCGGGGGGGCCAATGAGCAGTTCTTC.

The chain combines TRBV4-3 with TRBJ1-2; D may be TRBD1 (5 bases). The germline CDR1 and CDR2 sequences are LGHNA and YSLEER. V was cut by 1 base and J by 4 bases, with 13 bases left in between. The length of the CDR3 is 15 residues. Written as DNA, the CDR3 is TGCGCCAGCAGCCAAGGCGGTTGGGGGGTCTATGGCTACACCTTC. The encoded protein is CASSQGGWGVYGYTF.

This clone was found once. V gene TRBV20-1 combines with J gene TRBJ1-5; D is ambiguous. The V and J ends lost 4 bases and 5 bases respectively, with 9 bases between them. The CDR3 consists of 12 residues. Germline CDR1 DFQATT, CDR2 SNEGSKA (reference sequence). The CDR3 spells CSATDRDQPQHF. The CDR3, as DNA: TGCAGTGCTACTGACCGCGATCAGCCCCAGCATTTT.